This T cell receptor beta chain was profiled in a study of PD-1 blockade in mismatch repair-deficient tumors. J was trimmed by 2 bases and V by 4 bases; bases with no gene match: 6. Germline V gives CDR1 SGDLS, CDR2 YYNGEE. CDR3 length equals 14 residues. The table came from immunoSEQ multiplex PCR; TCRdb's copy has only in-frame clones and leaves some out. The table lists about 68,000 clones, around four fifths of them singletons. The chain combines TRBV9 with TRBJ2-7; 7 bases fit TRBD2. The TCR comes from an adult with mismatch repair-deficient cancer. The source material was peripheral blood, sampled 2 weeks after starting pembrolizumab. The CDR3 DNA reads TGTGCCAGCAGCCCCGGGGGAGGGCCCTACGAGCAGTACTTC. Translating it yields CASSPGGGPYEQYF.